This record looks at one TCR beta chain sequence and its context. The entry originates in a study of technical replicates of blood from a few donors. Profiling relied on immunoSEQ multiplex PCR, and the TCRdb table lists in-frame clones only, not all of them. Found here are about 73,000 clones, about 92% of them singletons; the top ten hold about 0.26%. J lost 1 base, V lost 4 bases, and 3 bases had no gene match. Germline V gene lookup returns CDR1 MNHNY and CDR2 SVGAGI (reference sequence). The CDR3 consists of 14 residues. This chain links TRBV6-6 with TRBJ2-5; TRBD1 matches at 7 bases. The receptor was derived from a human donor in good health. Sequenced: T cells isolated from PBMCs. The CDR3 DNA reads TGTGCCAGCAGTTCCGGACAGGTCCAAGAGACCCAGTACTTC. Protein sequence: CASSSGQVQETQYF.